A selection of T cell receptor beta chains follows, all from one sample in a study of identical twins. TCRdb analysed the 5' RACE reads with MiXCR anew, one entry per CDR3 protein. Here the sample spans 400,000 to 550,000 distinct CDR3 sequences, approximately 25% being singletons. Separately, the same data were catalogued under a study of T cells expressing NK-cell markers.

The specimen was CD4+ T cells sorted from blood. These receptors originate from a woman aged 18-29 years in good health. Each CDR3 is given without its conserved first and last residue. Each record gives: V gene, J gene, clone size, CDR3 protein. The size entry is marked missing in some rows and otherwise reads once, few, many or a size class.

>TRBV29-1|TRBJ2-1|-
SVEVGTWQF
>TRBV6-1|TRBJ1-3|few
ASSRGSSGNTIY
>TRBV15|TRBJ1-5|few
ATSRGPGRGSQPQH
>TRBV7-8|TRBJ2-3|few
ASSLGRGGRTDTQY
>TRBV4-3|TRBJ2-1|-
ASSQVLGSEQF
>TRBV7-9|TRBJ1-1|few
ASRGHRNTEAF
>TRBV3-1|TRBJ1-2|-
ASSQGAFYGYT
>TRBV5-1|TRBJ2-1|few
ASSLGRGEVKSNEQF
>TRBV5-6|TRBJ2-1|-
ASSPDSFNEQF
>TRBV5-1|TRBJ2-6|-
ASSSRTRQAFGANVLT
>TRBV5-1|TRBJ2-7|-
ASSLVGGLPYEQY
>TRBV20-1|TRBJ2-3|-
SASFTPTSTDTQY
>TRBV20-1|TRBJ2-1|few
SARAPRSGGALRQF
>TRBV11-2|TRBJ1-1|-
ASSSPLGVSPRGAEAF
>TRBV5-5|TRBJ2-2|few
ASSPEVGVAGELF
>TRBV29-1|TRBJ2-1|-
SAPHRDRQF
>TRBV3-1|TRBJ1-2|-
ASAGQANYGYT
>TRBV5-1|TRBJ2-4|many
ASMSGGSKNIQY
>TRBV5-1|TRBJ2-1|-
ASSLLEGAGNEQF
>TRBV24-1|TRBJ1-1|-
ATSGTTDRDGAF
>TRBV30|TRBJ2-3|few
AWSVLATDTQY
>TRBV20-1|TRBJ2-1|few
RPGLAGYNEQF
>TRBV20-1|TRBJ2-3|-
SARRGTDTQY
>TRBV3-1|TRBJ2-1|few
ASSQVLDGAEQF
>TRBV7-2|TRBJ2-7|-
ASSYWGGSYEQY
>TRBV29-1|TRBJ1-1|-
SVEPGWGMNTEAF